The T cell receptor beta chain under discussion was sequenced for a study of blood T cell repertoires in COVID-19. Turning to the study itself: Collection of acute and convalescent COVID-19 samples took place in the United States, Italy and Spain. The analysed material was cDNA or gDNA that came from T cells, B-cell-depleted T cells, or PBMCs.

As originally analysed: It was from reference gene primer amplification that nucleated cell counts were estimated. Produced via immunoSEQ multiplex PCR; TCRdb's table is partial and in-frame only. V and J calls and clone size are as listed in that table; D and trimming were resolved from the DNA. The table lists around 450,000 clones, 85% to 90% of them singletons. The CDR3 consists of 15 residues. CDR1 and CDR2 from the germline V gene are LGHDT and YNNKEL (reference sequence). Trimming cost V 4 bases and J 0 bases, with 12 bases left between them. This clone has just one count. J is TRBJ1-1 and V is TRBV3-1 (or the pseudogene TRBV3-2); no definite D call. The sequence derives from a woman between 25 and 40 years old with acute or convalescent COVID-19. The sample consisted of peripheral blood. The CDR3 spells CASSPVQTMNTEAFF. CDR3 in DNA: TGTGCCAGCAGCCCGGTACAGACCATGAACACTGAAGCTTTCTTT.